This T cell receptor beta chain came from a study of STAT5B mutations in CD4+ large granular lymphocyte leukemia. Overall study results and limits: Without putative leukemic clones, patient CD4-sorted repertoires remained more clonal than healthy CD4+ repertoires.

CDR1 and CDR2 (germline): SQVTM, ANQGSEA. Trimming removed 3 bases at V and 8 bases at J, with 11 bases between. The CDR3 totals 12 residues. Some clones are missing from TCRdb's copy, which holds only in-frame ones; the method was immunoSEQ multiplex PCR. The sample gives 25,000 to 35,000 clones, more than 65% of which show up once; approximately 6.2% is in the top ten. Regarding this clone: Antigen: not known.

Specimen: CD4+ T cells from blood buffy coats. The clonotype was recovered from a human donor in good health. This chain links TRBV29-1 with TRBJ2-1, with D possibly being TRBD2 (5 bases). Written as DNA, the CDR3 is TGCAGCGTTGACGGCGGGTTCGATGAGCAGTTCTTC. Translating it yields CSVDGGFDEQFF.